These T cell receptor beta chains were read from a single sample in a study of T cell responses to AZD1222 COVID-19 vaccine. Assay: immunoSEQ multiplex PCR; the TCRdb copy retains only in-frame clones and omits some. The sample has 100,000 to 120,000 clones, around 83% seen once. The starting material was peripheral blood, obtained on day 0 of AZD1222 vaccination. The source is an adult in good health. Both conserved end residues are part of each CDR3. The D gene is left open where the match is weak. Part of the rows lack a size; the others show once, few, many or a class for expanded clones.

d_gene: TRBD1; v_gene: TRBV19; j_gene: TRBJ1-4; abundance: -; CDR3nt: TGTGCCAGTAGAGGACCTCGGGACAGACCTGCAACTAATGAAAAACTGTTTTTT; CDR3aa: CASRGPRDRPATNEKLFF
d_gene: -; v_gene: TRBV6-5; j_gene: TRBJ2-7; abundance: -; CDR3nt: TGTGCCAGCAGTTACGGGCCGGACACCCGGTTCTACGAGCAGTACTTC; CDR3aa: CASSYGPDTRFYEQYF
d_gene: -; v_gene: TRBV5-1; j_gene: TRBJ2-2; abundance: few; CDR3nt: TGCGCCAGCAGTCTACAGGGAGGAACCGGGGAGCTGTTTTTT; CDR3aa: CASSLQGGTGELFF
d_gene: TRBD1; v_gene: TRBV10-3; j_gene: TRBJ1-3; abundance: -; CDR3nt: TGTGCCATCAGTGGAGGGGACAGTGGAAACACCATATATTTT; CDR3aa: CAISGGDSGNTIYF
d_gene: -; v_gene: TRBV3-1/TRBV3-2; j_gene: TRBJ1-5; abundance: -; CDR3nt: TGTGCCAGCAGCCAAGATCACGGTCAGCCCCAGCATTTT; CDR3aa: CASSQDHGQPQHF
d_gene: -; v_gene: TRBV29-1; j_gene: TRBJ1-1; abundance: few; CDR3nt: TGCAGCGTCCCTAAGCGTGCGGGCTGGGGGACTGAAGCTTTCTTT; CDR3aa: CSVPKRAGWGTEAFF
d_gene: -; v_gene: TRBV5-1; j_gene: TRBJ2-5; abundance: -; CDR3nt: TGCGCCAGCAGCCCTGGCGGGCGGGGCCAAGAGACCCAGTACTTC; CDR3aa: CASSPGGRGQETQYF
d_gene: TRBD2; v_gene: TRBV11-2; j_gene: TRBJ2-5; abundance: -; CDR3nt: TGTGCCAGCAGCTTAGATGGGACTAGCAAGGAGACCCAGTACTTC; CDR3aa: CASSLDGTSKETQYF
d_gene: -; v_gene: TRBV18; j_gene: TRBJ2-2; abundance: -; CDR3nt: TGTGCCAGCTCACCACCGGGGGTCACCGGGGAGCTGTTTTTT; CDR3aa: CASSPPGVTGELFF
d_gene: -; v_gene: TRBV6-5; j_gene: TRBJ2-3; abundance: -; CDR3nt: TGTGCCACCTTGACACCCGGCACAGATACGCAGTATTTT; CDR3aa: CATLTPGTDTQYF
d_gene: -; v_gene: TRBV30; j_gene: TRBJ2-2; abundance: -; CDR3nt: TGTGCCTGGGAACGTTTGGCGAACACCGGGGAGCTGTTTTTT; CDR3aa: CAWERLANTGELFF
d_gene: -; v_gene: TRBV5-5; j_gene: TRBJ1-5; abundance: -; CDR3nt: TGTGCCAGCAGCTTGGGCCAGGGCCGGCAGCCCCAGCATTTT; CDR3aa: CASSLGQGRQPQHF
d_gene: TRBD1; v_gene: TRBV27; j_gene: TRBJ1-2; abundance: once; CDR3nt: TGTGCCAGCAGTTTGACCCAACAGGGGGCGGCTGGCTACACCTTC; CDR3aa: CASSLTQQGAAGYTF
d_gene: -; v_gene: TRBV28; j_gene: TRBJ1-4; abundance: -; CDR3nt: TGTGCCAGCATGGGCCGAAAACTGTTTTTT; CDR3aa: CASMGRKLFF
d_gene: -; v_gene: TRBV25-1; j_gene: TRBJ1-6; abundance: -; CDR3nt: TGTGCCAGCAGTGAAAGCGGGCGGGGGTTCAATTCACCCCTCCACTTT; CDR3aa: CASSESGRGFNSPLHF
d_gene: -; v_gene: TRBV28; j_gene: TRBJ1-5; abundance: -; CDR3nt: TGTGCCAGCAGAACGGGAGCAGGGAGCAATCAGCCCCAGCATTTT; CDR3aa: CASRTGAGSNQPQHF
d_gene: -; v_gene: TRBV7-9; j_gene: TRBJ2-5; abundance: -; CDR3nt: TGTGCCAGCAGGTCAGAGGGCTGGCGAGAGACCCAGTACTTC; CDR3aa: CASRSEGWRETQYF
d_gene: -; v_gene: TRBV10-3; j_gene: TRBJ1-1; abundance: -; CDR3nt: TGTGCCGCAGCCAGGGAGAACACTGAAGCTTTCTTT; CDR3aa: CAAARENTEAFF
d_gene: TRBD1; v_gene: TRBV11-3; j_gene: TRBJ1-3; abundance: -; CDR3nt: TGTGCCAGCAGCGACCGGACAGGAGCAGGAAACACCATATATTTT; CDR3aa: CASSDRTGAGNTIYF
d_gene: TRBD1; v_gene: TRBV7-8; j_gene: TRBJ1-5; abundance: once; CDR3nt: TGTGCCAGCAGCTTCGCAGTAAGGGACAGATGGAATCAGCCCCAGCATTTT; CDR3aa: CASSFAVRDRWNQPQHF
d_gene: -; v_gene: TRBV18; j_gene: TRBJ2-3; abundance: -; CDR3nt: TGTGCCAGCTCACCCGGACCCGACAATACGCAGTATTTT; CDR3aa: CASSPGPDNTQYF
d_gene: TRBD1; v_gene: TRBV27; j_gene: TRBJ1-2; abundance: -; CDR3nt: TGTGCCAGCAGTGGGGACAGGGCCTATGGCTACACCTTC; CDR3aa: CASSGDRAYGYTF
d_gene: -; v_gene: TRBV5-4; j_gene: TRBJ1-5; abundance: -; CDR3nt: TGTGCCAGCAGCTTGGGGTTGGGGGACAATCAGCCCCAGCATTTT; CDR3aa: CASSLGLGDNQPQHF